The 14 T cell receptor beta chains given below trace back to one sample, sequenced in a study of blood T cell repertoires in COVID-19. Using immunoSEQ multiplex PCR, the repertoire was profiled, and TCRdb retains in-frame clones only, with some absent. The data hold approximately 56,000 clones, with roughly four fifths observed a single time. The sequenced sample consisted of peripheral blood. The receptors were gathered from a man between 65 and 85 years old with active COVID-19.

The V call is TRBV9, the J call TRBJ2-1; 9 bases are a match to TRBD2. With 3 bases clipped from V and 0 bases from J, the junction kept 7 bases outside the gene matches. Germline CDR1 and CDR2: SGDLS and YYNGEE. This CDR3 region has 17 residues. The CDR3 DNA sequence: TGTGCCAGCAGCGATCTAGCGGGGATTAGCTCCTACAATGAGCAGTTCTTC. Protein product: CASSDLAGISSYNEQFF. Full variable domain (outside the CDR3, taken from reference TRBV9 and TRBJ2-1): DSGVTQTPKHLITATGQRVTLRCSPRSGDLSVYWYQQSLDQGLQFLIQYYNGEERAKGNILERFSAQQFPDLHSELNLSSLELGDSALYFCASSDLAGISSYNEQFFGPGTRLTVL.

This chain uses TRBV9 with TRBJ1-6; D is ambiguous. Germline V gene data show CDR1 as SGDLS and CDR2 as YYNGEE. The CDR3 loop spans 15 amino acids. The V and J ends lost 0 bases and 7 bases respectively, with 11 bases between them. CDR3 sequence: CASSVAPSPNSPLHF. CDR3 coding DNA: TGTGCCAGCAGCGTAGCTCCGTCCCCCAATTCACCCCTCCACTTT.

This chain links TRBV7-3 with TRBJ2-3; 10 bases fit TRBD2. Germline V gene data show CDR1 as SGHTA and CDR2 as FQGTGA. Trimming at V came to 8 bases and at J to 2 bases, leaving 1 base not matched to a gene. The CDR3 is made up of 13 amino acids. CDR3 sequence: CASGLADTDTQYF. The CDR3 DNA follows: TGTGCCAGCGGACTAGCGGACACAGATACGCAGTATTTT.

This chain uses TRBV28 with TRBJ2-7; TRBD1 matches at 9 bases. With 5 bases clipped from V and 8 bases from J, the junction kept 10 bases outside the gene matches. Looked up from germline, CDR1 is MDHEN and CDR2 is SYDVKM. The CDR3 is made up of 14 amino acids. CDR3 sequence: CASSGFRDRVKQYF. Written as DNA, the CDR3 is TGTGCCAGCAGTGGGTTCCGGGACAGGGTTAAGCAGTACTTC.

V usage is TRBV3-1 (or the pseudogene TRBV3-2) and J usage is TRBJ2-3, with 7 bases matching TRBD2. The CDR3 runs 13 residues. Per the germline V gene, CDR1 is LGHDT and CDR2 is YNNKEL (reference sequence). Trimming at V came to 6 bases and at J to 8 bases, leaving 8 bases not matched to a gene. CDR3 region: CASRKAGRFTQYF. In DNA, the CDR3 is TGTGCCAGCAGAAAAGCGGGGCGCTTTACGCAGTATTTT.

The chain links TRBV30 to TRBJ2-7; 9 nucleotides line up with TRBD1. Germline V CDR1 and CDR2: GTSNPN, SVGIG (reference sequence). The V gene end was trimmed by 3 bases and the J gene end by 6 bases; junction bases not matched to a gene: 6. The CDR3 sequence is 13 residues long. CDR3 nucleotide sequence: TGTGCCTGGAGGTCGGGGACAGGGCGCGAGCAGTACTTC. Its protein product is CAWRSGTGREQYF.

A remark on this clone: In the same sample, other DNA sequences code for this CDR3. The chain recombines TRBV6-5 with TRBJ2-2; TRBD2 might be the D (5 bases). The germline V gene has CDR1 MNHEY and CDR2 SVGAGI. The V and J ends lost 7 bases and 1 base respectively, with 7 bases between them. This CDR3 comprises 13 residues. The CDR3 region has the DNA TGTGCCAGCAACCGGGGGAACACCGGGGAGCTGTTTTTT. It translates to CASNRGNTGELFF.

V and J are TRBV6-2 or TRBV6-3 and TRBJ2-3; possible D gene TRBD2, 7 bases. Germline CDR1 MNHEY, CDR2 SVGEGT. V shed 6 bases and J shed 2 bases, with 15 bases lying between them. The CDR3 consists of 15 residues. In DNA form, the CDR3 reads TGTGCCAGCAGCGACCGGGGGGCCTTCACAGATACGCAGTATTTT. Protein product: CASSDRGAFTDTQYF.

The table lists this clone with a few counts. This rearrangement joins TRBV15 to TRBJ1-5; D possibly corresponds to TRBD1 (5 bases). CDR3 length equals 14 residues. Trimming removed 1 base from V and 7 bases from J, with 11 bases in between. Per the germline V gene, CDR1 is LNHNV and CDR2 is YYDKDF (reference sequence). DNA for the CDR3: TGTGCCACCAGCAGAGGCCTGGGGCGGCAGCCCCAGCATTTT. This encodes CATSRGLGRQPQHF.

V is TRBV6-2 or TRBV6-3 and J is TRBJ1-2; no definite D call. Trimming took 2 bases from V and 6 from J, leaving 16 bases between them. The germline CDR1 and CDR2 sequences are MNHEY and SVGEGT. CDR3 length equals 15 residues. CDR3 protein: CASSYGGSPRDGYTF. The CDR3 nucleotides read TGTGCCAGCAGTTACGGTGGGAGTCCACGTGATGGCTACACCTTC.

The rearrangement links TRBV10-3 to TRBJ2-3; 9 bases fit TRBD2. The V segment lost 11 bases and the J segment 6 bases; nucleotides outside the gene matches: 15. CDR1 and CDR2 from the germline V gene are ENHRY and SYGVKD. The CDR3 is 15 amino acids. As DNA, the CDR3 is TGTGCCTCGATGCCGGGACTAGCCCAACTGGATACGCAGTATTTT. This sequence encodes CASMPGLAQLDTQYF.

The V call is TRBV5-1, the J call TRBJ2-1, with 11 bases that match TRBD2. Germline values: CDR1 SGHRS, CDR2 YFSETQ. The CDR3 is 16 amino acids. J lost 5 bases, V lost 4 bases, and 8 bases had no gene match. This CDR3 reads CASSATTSGGHNEQFF. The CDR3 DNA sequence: TGCGCCAGCAGCGCCACTACTAGCGGGGGTCACAATGAGCAGTTCTTC. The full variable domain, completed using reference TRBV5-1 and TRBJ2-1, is KAGVTQTPRYLIKTRGQQVTLSCSPISGHRSVSWYQQTPGQGLQFLFEYFSETQRNKGNFPGRFSGRQFSNSRSEMNVSTLELGDSALYLCASSATTSGGHNEQFFGPGTRLTVL.

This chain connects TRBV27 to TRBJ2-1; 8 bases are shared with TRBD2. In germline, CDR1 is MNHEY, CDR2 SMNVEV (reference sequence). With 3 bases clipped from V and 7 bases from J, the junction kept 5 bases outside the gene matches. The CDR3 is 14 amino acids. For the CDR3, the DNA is TGTGCCAGCAGTTTGCGGGGGGAGTTGAATGAGCAGTTCTTC. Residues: CASSLRGELNEQFF.

The CDR3 DNA reads as TGTGCCTGGAGTGTACGCAGGACAGGGAACACCGGGGAGCTGTTTTTT. Protein product: CAWSVRRTGNTGELFF. The V gene is TRBV30, the J gene TRBJ2-2; the match to TRBD1 covers 7 bases. CDR1 GTSNPN and CDR2 SVGIG come from the germline V gene (reference sequence). The CDR3 totals 16 residues. Unmatched junction bases numbered 5, after V lost 0 bases and J lost 1 base.